This T cell receptor (beta chain) is drawn from a study of identical twins. Unique molecular identifiers were in the cDNA, with template-switch universal primer binding. TCRdb re-called the 5' RACE reads through MiXCR, storing one row per CDR3 protein. The sample yields 200,000 to 300,000 distinct CDR3 sequences, roughly 7% seen once. Overall study results and limits: There is a chance that invariant MAIT and iNKT cells partially muddied zero-insertion analyses. There was more out-of-frame TCR alpha sharing in monozygotic twins than models estimated.

The CDR3 loop spans 16 amino acids. Germline values: CDR1 MGHRA, CDR2 YSYEKL. The V gene lost 4 bases and the J gene lost 4 bases, with 19 bases spanning the gap. This clonotype was observed a handful of times. The antigen remains unidentified. The sample was also reused in another study, on yellow fever vaccine responses in identical twins. That source adds: Reportedly, the response of twins' T cells to the vaccine seemed partly convergent, partly personalized.

V gene TRBV4-1 combines with J gene TRBJ1-2, with D possibly TRBD1 on 6 matching bases. Sequences were obtained from memory (CD45RO+) T cells sorted from blood. The clonotype originates from a woman aged 18-29 years in good health. CDR3 in DNA: TGCGCCAGCAGCCTCTTCTCGGGACAAGCGATCTATGGCTACACCTTC. Its protein is CASSLFSGQAIYGYTF.